Listed here are 21 T cell receptor beta chains from one sample, sequenced in a study of post-analysis software for immune sequencing data. Prepared libraries of TCR beta cDNA carried unique molecular identifiers. TCRdb re-analysed the PCR reads in MiXCR, keeping a single row per CDR3 protein. This table has roughly 600,000 distinct CDR3 sequences, 44% appearing once. Study-level findings and limits: Comparison of patients with controls showed a handful of TRBV segments more frequent in patients, TRBV5-6, TRBV5-1 and TRBV20-1 among them.

Antigens for these TCRs are unknown. The sequenced sample consisted of blood. The origin of the receptors is a girl under 18 with multiple sclerosis.

This clonotype turned up a few times. The CDR3 DNA reads TGTGCCAGCAGCCCCTGGGGACAGCTCATGAACACTGAAGCTTTCTTT. Residues: CASSPWGQLMNTEAFF. This rearrangement joins TRBV7-2 to TRBJ1-1; 7 bases are shared with TRBD1. The trim removed 5 bases at V and 0 bases at J, leaving 9 bases unmatched. The CDR3 is 16 residues long. In germline, CDR1 is SGHTA, CDR2 FQGNSA.

There are a few counts of this clonotype. The chain uses TRBV4-2 and TRBJ2-3, with no clear D. The V gene's germline CDR1 is LGHNA and CDR2 YNFKEQ. V lost 1 base and J 3 bases, leaving 20 bases between the germline ends. The CDR3 is 18 residues long. The CDR3 loop reads CASSQVPSYGSETDTQYF. CDR3 sequence (DNA): TGTGCCAGCAGCCAAGTTCCGTCCTACGGTAGTGAGACAGATACGCAGTATTTT.

This chain links TRBV9 with TRBJ1-2; D is unclear. In germline, CDR1 is SGDLS, CDR2 YYNGEE. The CDR3 is made up of 13 amino acids. V was cut by 0 bases and J by 11 bases, with 14 bases left in between. The CDR3 reads CASSVAGLEEYTF. CDR3 sequence (DNA): TGTGCCAGCAGCGTAGCGGGGTTGGAGGAATACACCTTC.

This clonotype appeared a few times. The gene calls are TRBV4-1 and TRBJ2-7; 9 nucleotides align to TRBD1. Per germline, CDR1 MGHRA and CDR2 YSYEKL. CDR3 length: 16 residues. V was pared by 1 base and J by 0 bases, with 4 bases of the junction left unmatched. CDR3 sequence (DNA): TGCGCCAGCAGCCAAGCGGGACAGGGACTCTCCTACGAGCAGTACTTC. Protein product: CASSQAGQGLSYEQYF.

This clonotype was seen only a few times. The V call is TRBV12-3 or TRBV12-4, the J call TRBJ1-2; D not certain. V lost 6 bases and J 6 bases, leaving 14 bases between the germline ends. The CDR3 contains 13 residues. CDR3 DNA: TGTGCCAGCAGGAAACCGGGCAACCATGGCTACACCTTC. As protein: CASRKPGNHGYTF.

This clonotype was seen just once. The chain employs TRBV6-1 and TRBJ1-2; a possible D gene is TRBD1 (6 bases). Deletions cut 6 bases from V and 8 bases from J, with 16 bases between. Per germline, CDR1 MNHNS and CDR2 SASEGT. The CDR3 spans 13 residues. CDR3 DNA sequence: TGTGCCAGCAGGTGGCAGGGGATTGAAGGCTACACCTTC. Protein sequence: CASRWQGIEGYTF.

The rearrangement uses TRBV10-3 and TRBJ1-4; D call uncertain. Germline V gene sequence: CDR1 ENHRY, CDR2 SYGVKD. V lost 2 bases, J lost 5 bases, and 6 bases lay in between. The CDR3 extends over 13 amino acids. The CDR3 bases are TGTGCCATCAGTGAGAAAAGCAATGAAAAACTGTTTTTT. Protein sequence: CAISEKSNEKLFF.

This clonotype appeared a few times. The chain uses TRBV7-3 and TRBJ2-3; D uncertain. The CDR3 has 14 amino acids. Trimming left V 3 bases short and J 0 bases short, with 7 bases between. CDR1 and CDR2 (germline): SGHTA, FQGTGA. CDR3 sequence (DNA): TGTGCCAGCAGCTTTCTCCGGAGCACAGATACGCAGTATTTT. Amino acids: CASSFLRSTDTQYF.

The chain is built from TRBV5-1 and TRBJ1-2; 8 bases fit TRBD1. This CDR3 is built from 15 residues. Trimming cost V 3 bases and J 0 bases; bases outside gene matches: 4. From germline, CDR1 is SGHRS and CDR2 YFSETQ. The CDR3 DNA follows: TGCGCCAGCAGCTCGACAGGGGACCCTAACTATGGCTACACCTTC. Translation gives CASSSTGDPNYGYTF.

Many counts were recorded for this clonotype. The chain joins TRBV6-6 to TRBJ1-2; a possible D gene is TRBD1 (6 bases). The CDR3 is 13 residues long. The germline V and J ends were trimmed by 0 bases and 4 bases, with 6 bases remaining between them. From germline, CDR1 is MNHNY and CDR2 SVGAGI (reference sequence). The chain's CDR3 is CASSYSQGYGYTF. Here the CDR3 DNA reads TGTGCCAGCAGTTACTCACAGGGCTATGGCTACACCTTC.

The chain is built from TRBV27 and TRBJ1-5; D is perhaps TRBD1 (6 bases). V lost 0 bases and J 3 bases, leaving 9 bases between the germline ends. Germline V gene data show CDR1 as MNHEY and CDR2 as SMNVEV (reference sequence). The CDR3 totals 15 residues. CDR3 residues: CASSLSTGNNQPQHF. The CDR3 nucleotides read TGTGCCAGCAGTTTATCGACAGGAAACAATCAGCCCCAGCATTTT.

This clonotype occurred a few times. The gene calls are TRBV7-2 and TRBJ1-2, with 8 bases that match TRBD1. CDR1 SGHTA and CDR2 FQGNSA come from the germline V gene. The CDR3 totals 14 residues. The V and J ends lost 5 bases and 4 bases, in that order; junction bases with no gene match: 6. The CDR3 sequence: CASSRYRGGYGYTF. For the CDR3, the DNA is TGTGCCAGCAGCCGCTACAGGGGGGGCTATGGCTACACCTTC. Looking up the rest from reference TRBV7-2 and TRBJ1-2 gives the full variable domain: GAGVSQSPSNKVTEKGKDVELRCDPISGHTALYWYRQSLGQGLEFLIYFQGNSAPDKSGLPSDRFSAERTGGSVSTLTIQRTQQEDSAVYLCASSRYRGGYGYTFGSGTRLTVV.

CDR3 sequence: CSARETGPNTEAFF. In nucleotides, the CDR3 is TGCAGTGCTAGAGAGACAGGGCCCAACACTGAAGCTTTCTTT. The rearrangement links TRBV20-1 to TRBJ1-1; 7 bases are a match to TRBD1. J lost 2 bases, V lost 0 bases, and 3 bases had no gene match. The germline gives CDR1 DFQATT, CDR2 SNEGSKA (reference sequence). This CDR3 has 14 amino acids.

This chain uses TRBV12-3 or TRBV12-4 with TRBJ1-1; 9 nucleotides line up with TRBD1. There are 15 residues in the CDR3. Losses at the gene ends were 6 bases for V and 9 bases for J; bases not matched to a gene: 14. CDR3 bases: TGTGCCAGCAGCAGATATATAGGACAGGGGACCCAAGCTTTCTTT. Translated, it gives CASSRYIGQGTQAFF.

This clonotype was found a few times. V and J are TRBV5-6 and TRBJ2-7, with D unclear. Germline V CDR1 and CDR2: SGHDT, YYEEEE. This CDR3 has 14 amino acids. Trimming removed 4 bases at V and 7 bases at J, with 18 bases between. The CDR3 loop is CASSLPGSRYEQYF. CDR3 sequence (DNA): TGTGCCAGCAGCCTCCCCGGGTCCCGATATGAGCAGTACTTC. Drawing the rest from reference TRBV5-6 and TRBJ2-7, the complete variable domain is DAGVTQSPTHLIKTRGQQVTLRCSPKSGHDTVSWYQQALGQGPQFIFQYYEEEERQRGNFPDRFSGHQFPNYSSELNVNALLLGDSALYLCASSLPGSRYEQYFGPGTRLTVT.

The rearrangement links TRBV30 to TRBJ2-1; D uncertain. Trimming removed 4 bases from V and 10 bases from J, with 14 bases in between. CDR3 length: 12 residues. The V gene's germline CDR1 is GTSNPN and CDR2 SVGIG (reference sequence). The CDR3 reads CAWNNNNLEQFF. Here the CDR3 DNA reads TGTGCCTGGAATAATAACAACTTGGAGCAGTTCTTC.

J is TRBJ1-5 and V is TRBV20-1, with unresolved D. Germline lookup yields CDR1 DFQATT and CDR2 SNEGSKA (reference sequence). The CDR3 has 14 residues. V gave up 7 bases and J gave up 4 bases, with 17 bases separating them. Here the CDR3 reads CSGSSGRLNQPQHF. CDR3 DNA sequence: TGCAGTGGCAGCTCTGGACGGCTGAATCAGCCCCAGCATTTT.

Only a few counts were recorded for this clonotype. The genes are TRBV10-3 and TRBJ2-7; 7 bases are shared with TRBD1. V was clipped by 10 bases and J by 2 bases; unmatched bases: 8. CDR1 is ENHRY and CDR2 is SYGVKD in the germline V gene. The CDR3 spans 13 residues. The CDR3 here is CATGTAQTYEQYF. DNA of the CDR3: TGTGCCACGGGGACAGCTCAAACCTACGAGCAGTACTTC.

This clonotype was observed a few times. V gene TRBV27 combines with J gene TRBJ2-4; D is possibly TRBD2 (7 bases). The germline gives CDR1 MNHEY, CDR2 SMNVEV (reference sequence). Between the trimmed V and J ends, which lost 7 bases and 12 bases, there was a span of 25 bases. This CDR3 comprises 15 residues. For the CDR3, the DNA is TGTGCCAGCACCAGGACGGGGGGCCTCATGCAGAATCAGTACTTC. Translated, it gives CASTRTGGLMQNQYF.

The chain combines TRBV11-2 with TRBJ2-7; 9 bases fit TRBD1. Germline values: CDR1 SGHAT, CDR2 FQNNGV. The ends lost 4 bases at V and 3 bases at J; junction bases unmatched: 4. The CDR3 extends over 14 amino acids. The CDR3 region is CASSSETGGYEQYF. The CDR3 DNA reads as TGTGCCAGCAGCTCCGAGACAGGGGGCTACGAGCAGTACTTC.

The chain employs TRBV12-3 or TRBV12-4 and TRBJ1-5, with a tentative D call TRBD1 (6 bases). Trimming removed 8 bases from V and 0 bases from J, with 14 bases in between. The CDR3 has 15 residues. The CDR3 DNA follows: TGTGCCAGCTGGGACACCAGGTATAGCAATCAGCCCCAGCATTTT. It specifies CASWDTRYSNQPQHF.